These T cell receptor beta chains were read from a single sample in a study of blood T cell repertoires in COVID-19. The assay was immunoSEQ multiplex PCR, and TCRdb's table has in-frame clones only and misses some. The sample lists 100,000 to 150,000 clones; roughly four fifths were seen once. The sequenced material came from peripheral blood. Receptor source: a man aged 55 to 69 with acute or convalescent COVID-19. Both conserved end residues are part of each CDR3. D genes are given only for firm matches. Clone size is shown for a subset of rows, as once, few, many or a class of expanded clone.

V gene	CDR3 length	clone size	D gene	J gene	CDR3 protein	CDR3 DNA
TRBV6-1	15	.	.	TRBJ2-7	CASSERDRGGYEQYF	TGTGCCAGCAGTGAACGCGATAGGGGGGGCTACGAGCAGTACTTC
TRBV28	16	.	TRBD1	TRBJ2-3	CASSLFPGTGLDTQYF	TGTGCCAGCAGTTTATTTCCCGGGACAGGGCTGGATACGCAGTATTTT
TRBV19	14	.	.	TRBJ1-4	CASNSRGKAEKLFF	TGTGCCAGTAATAGCAGGGGTAAAGCGGAAAAACTGTTTTTT
TRBV7-3	13	.	.	TRBJ2-5	CASSLIGEETQYF	TGTGCCAGCAGCTTAATCGGAGAGGAGACCCAGTACTTC
TRBV3-1/TRBV3-2	16	.	.	TRBJ2-3	CASSQEETRYTDTQYF	TGTGCCAGCAGCCAGGAAGAGACTAGGTACACAGATACGCAGTATTTT
TRBV28	16	.	TRBD1	TRBJ1-1	CASSTWTGGLGTEAFF	TGTGCCAGCAGTACTTGGACAGGGGGCTTGGGGACTGAAGCTTTCTTT
TRBV2	13	few	.	TRBJ1-6	CASSDREYSPLHF	TGTGCCAGCAGTGACAGGGAATATTCACCCCTCCACTTT
TRBV6-5	16	.	.	TRBJ2-3	CASSYDGRVVTDTQYF	TGTGCCAGCAGTTATGATGGCCGGGTAGTTACAGATACGCAGTATTTT
TRBV6-5	13	.	.	TRBJ2-7	CASSNYREGEQYF	TGTGCCAGCAGTAACTACAGGGAGGGCGAGCAGTACTTC
TRBV7-3	15	.	TRBD2	TRBJ2-1	CASSASGSGYNEQFF	TGTGCCAGCTCGGCTAGCGGGAGTGGATACAATGAGCAGTTCTTC
TRBV5-1	14	.	.	TRBJ2-7	CASSSASGSYEQYF	TGCGCCAGCAGCTCCGCGAGCGGCTCCTACGAGCAGTACTTC
TRBV9	15	.	.	TRBJ1-1	CASGGLNMGSTKAFF	TGTGCCAGCGGCGGCCTCAATATGGGGAGCACTAAAGCTTTCTTT
TRBV4-1	16	.	.	TRBJ1-1	CASSPPLRSLNTEAFF	TGCGCCAGCAGCCCCCCACTCCGATCCTTGAACACTGAAGCTTTCTTT
TRBV27	17	.	TRBD1	TRBJ1-2	CASHQIPDRGRGYGYTF	TGTGCCAGCCACCAAATACCGGACAGGGGGCGCGGCTATGGCTACACCTTC
TRBV7-9	15	.	TRBD1	TRBJ1-2	CASSLGTGLSYGYTF	TGTGCCAGCAGCCTCGGGACAGGGTTGAGCTATGGCTACACCTTC
TRBV18	16	.	TRBD1	TRBJ1-3	CASSPTGQGAGNTIYF	TGTGCCAGCTCACCGACGGGACAGGGCGCTGGAAACACCATATATTTT
TRBV25-1	16	.	.	TRBJ2-1	CASSSLTGSSYNEQFF	TGTGCCAGCAGTTCTCTTACAGGATCTTCCTACAATGAGCAGTTCTTC
TRBV18	14	.	TRBD1	TRBJ2-7	CASSLGQGPYEQYF	TGTGCCAGCTCACTGGGACAGGGTCCCTACGAGCAGTACTTC